This T cell receptor beta chain was sequenced in a study of T cells in Graves' hyperthyroidism and ophthalmopathy. This clonotype turned up a few times. Its antigen remains unidentified. Fresh peripheral blood, roughly 9.3 ml, was the source of the PBMCs. This CDR3 is 14 amino acids long. Germline V gene sequence: CDR1 MNHEY, CDR2 SVGEGT. V lost 8 bases, J lost 3 bases, and 14 bases lay in between. Whole-study findings and limits: The majority of expanded thyroid clonotypes above 0.001 also appeared in blood.

From RNA transcripts, TCR beta CDR3 regions were amplified. Carried out on the TCR CDR3, a first-round RT-PCR used the HTBI primer set. TCRdb re-called the multiplex PCR reads through MiXCR, storing one row per CDR3 protein. The data contain some 690,000 distinct CDR3 sequences, roughly 17% of them singletons. The source material was blood. The receptor's source is a man in his fifties with Graves' hyperthyroidism. The chain combines TRBV6-2 or TRBV6-3 with TRBJ2-1, with D possibly TRBD2 on 6 matching bases. This CDR3 reads CASSRGLNYNEQFF. The CDR3 bases are TGTGCCAGCTCAAGGGGACTTAACTACAATGAGCAGTTCTTC.